There are a few counts of the clone carrying this T cell receptor beta chain. Its target is not known. Germline values: CDR1 SGHAT, CDR2 FQNNGV. After removal of 4 bases from V and 9 bases from J, the junction contained 7 bases not matched to a gene. The CDR3 covers 14 residues. Only in-frame clones appear in the TCRdb table, and some are missing; sequencing was by immunoSEQ multiplex PCR. The sample lists about 11,000 clones; less than 75% were seen once. This entry comes from a study of CD4+ T cells in melanoma. Study conclusions and caveats: A reported correlation linked neoantigen-specific CD4+ T cells to CD8+, macrophage and B cell function.

Sequenced input: cells from a culture (not recorded whether cultured in vitro). The TCR was taken from a human donor with melanoma. The chain employs TRBV11-2 and TRBJ2-1; 9 bases agree with TRBD2. CDR3 protein: CASSSPAGGSEQFF. CDR3 nucleotides: TGTGCCAGCAGCTCCCCGGCGGGGGGGAGTGAGCAGTTCTTC.